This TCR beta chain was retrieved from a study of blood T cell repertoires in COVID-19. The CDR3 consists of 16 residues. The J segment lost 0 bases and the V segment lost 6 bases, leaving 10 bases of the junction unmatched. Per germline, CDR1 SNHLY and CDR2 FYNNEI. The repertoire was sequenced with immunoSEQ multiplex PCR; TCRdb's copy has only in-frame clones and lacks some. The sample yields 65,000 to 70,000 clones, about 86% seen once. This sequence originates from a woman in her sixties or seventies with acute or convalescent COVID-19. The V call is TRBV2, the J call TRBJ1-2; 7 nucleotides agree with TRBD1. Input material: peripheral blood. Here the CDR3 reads CASSPRTGRANYGYTF. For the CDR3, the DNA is TGTGCCAGCAGCCCTAGGACAGGTCGAGCTAACTATGGCTACACCTTC.